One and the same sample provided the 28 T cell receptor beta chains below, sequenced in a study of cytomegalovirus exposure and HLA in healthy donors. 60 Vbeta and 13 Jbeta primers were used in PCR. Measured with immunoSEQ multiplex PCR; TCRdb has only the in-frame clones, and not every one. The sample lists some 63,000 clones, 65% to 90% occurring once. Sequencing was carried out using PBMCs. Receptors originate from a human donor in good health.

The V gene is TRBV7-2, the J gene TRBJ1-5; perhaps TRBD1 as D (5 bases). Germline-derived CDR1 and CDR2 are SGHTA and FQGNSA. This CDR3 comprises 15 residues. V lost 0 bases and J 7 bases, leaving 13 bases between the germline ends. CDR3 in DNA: TGTGCCAGCAGCTTAGCAGGAGGGGTGAGCCAGCCCCAGCATTTT. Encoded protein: CASSLAGGVSQPQHF. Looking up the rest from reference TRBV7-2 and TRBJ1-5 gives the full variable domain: GAGVSQSPSNKVTEKGKDVELRCDPISGHTALYWYRQSLGQGLEFLIYFQGNSAPDKSGLPSDRFSAERTGGSVSTLTIQRTQQEDSAVYLCASSLAGGVSQPQHFGDGTRLSIL.

The CDR3 sequence is CASSLFVTGANEQFF. CDR3 coding DNA: TGCGCCAGCAGCTTGTTCGTGACAGGGGCTAATGAGCAGTTCTTC. This chain links TRBV5-1 with TRBJ2-1, with TRBD1 matching over 8 bases. Germline CDR1 reads SGHRS; CDR2 reads YFSETQ. There are 15 residues in the CDR3. V lost 1 base and J lost 7; bases outside the gene matches: 7.

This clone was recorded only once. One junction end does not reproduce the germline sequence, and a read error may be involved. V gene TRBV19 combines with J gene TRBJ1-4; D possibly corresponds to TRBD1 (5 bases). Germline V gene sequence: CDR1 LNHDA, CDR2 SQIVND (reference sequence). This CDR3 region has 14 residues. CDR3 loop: CASSRGLTNEELFF. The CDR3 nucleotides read TGTGCCAGTAGTAGGGGACTGACTAATGAAGAACTGTTTTTT.

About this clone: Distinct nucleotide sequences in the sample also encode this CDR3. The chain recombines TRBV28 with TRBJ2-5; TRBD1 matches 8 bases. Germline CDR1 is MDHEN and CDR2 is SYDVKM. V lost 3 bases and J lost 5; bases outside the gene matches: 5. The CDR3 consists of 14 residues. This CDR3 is CASSFSGGRETQYF. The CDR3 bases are TGTGCCAGCAGTTTCTCAGGGGGCAGGGAGACCCAGTACTTC.

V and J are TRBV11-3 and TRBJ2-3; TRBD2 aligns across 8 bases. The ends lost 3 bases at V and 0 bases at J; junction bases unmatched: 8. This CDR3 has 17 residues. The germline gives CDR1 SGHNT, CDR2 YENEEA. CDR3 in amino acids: CASSLGSGVSSTDTQYF. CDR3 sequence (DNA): TGTGCCAGCAGCTTGGGTAGCGGGGTCTCTAGCACAGATACGCAGTATTTT. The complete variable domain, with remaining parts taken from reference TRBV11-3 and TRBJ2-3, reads EAGVVQSPRYKIIEKKQPVAFWCNPISGHNTLYWYLQNLGQGPELLIRYENEEAVDDSQLPKDRFSAERLKGVDSTLKIQPAELGDSAVYLCASSLGSGVSSTDTQYFGPGTRLTVL.

The CDR3 sequence is CASWPGDYQETQYF. The DNA of the CDR3 is TGTGCCAGCTGGCCCGGGGATTACCAAGAGACCCAGTACTTC. This rearrangement joins TRBV7-2 to TRBJ2-5; a possible D gene is TRBD2 (5 bases). Trimming stripped 8 bases from V and 0 bases from J, with 13 bases between. The CDR3 runs 14 residues. Germline V lookup: CDR1 SGHTA, CDR2 FQGNSA.

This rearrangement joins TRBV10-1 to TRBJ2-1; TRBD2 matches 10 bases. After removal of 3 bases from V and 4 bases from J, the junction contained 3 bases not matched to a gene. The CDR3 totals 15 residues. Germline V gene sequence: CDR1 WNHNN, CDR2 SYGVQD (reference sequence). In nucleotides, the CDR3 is TGCGCCAGCAGTGAACTAGCGGGAAGGTACAATGAGCAGTTCTTC. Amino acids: CASSELAGRYNEQFF.

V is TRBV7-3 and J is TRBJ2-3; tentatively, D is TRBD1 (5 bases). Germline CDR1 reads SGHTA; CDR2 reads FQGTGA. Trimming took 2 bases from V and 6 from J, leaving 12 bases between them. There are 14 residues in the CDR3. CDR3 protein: CASSLFQGSDTQYF. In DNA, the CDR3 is TGTGCCAGCAGCTTATTCCAGGGCTCGGATACGCAGTATTTT.

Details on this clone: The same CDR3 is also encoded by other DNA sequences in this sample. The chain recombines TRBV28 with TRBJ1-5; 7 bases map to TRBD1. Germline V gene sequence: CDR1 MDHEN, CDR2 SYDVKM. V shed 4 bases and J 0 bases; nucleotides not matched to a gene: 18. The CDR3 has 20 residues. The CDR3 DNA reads TGTGCCAGCAGTTCGATTACCATCCGGGACAGAAGGTTTAGCAATCAGCCCCAGCATTTT. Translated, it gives CASSSITIRDRRFSNQPQHF.

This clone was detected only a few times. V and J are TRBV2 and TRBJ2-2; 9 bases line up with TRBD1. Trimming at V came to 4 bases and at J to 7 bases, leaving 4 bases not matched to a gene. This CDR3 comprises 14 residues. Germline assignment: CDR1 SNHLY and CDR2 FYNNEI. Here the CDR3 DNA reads TGTGCCAGCAGTGGACAGGGGGTGGTCGGGGAGCTGTTTTTT. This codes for CASSGQGVVGELFF.

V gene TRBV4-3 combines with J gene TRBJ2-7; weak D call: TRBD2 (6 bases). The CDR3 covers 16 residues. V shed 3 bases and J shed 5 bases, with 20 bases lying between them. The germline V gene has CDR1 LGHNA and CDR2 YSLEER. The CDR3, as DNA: TGCGCCAGCAGCCACCGGGTGGGGCAGGGAGGTAACGAGCAGTACTTC. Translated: CASSHRVGQGGNEQYF.

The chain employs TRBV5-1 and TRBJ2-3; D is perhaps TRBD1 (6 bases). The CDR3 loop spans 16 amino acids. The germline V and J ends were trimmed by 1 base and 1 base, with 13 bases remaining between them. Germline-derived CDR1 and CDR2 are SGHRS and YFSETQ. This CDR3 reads CASSLIPGHRTDTQYF. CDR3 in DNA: TGCGCCAGCAGCTTGATACCGGGACACCGCACAGATACGCAGTATTTT.

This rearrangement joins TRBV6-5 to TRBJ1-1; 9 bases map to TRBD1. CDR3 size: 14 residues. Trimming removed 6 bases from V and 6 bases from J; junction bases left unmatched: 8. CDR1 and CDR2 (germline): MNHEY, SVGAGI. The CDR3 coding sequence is TGTGCCAGCAGCCTCGACAGGGGGACCGCTGAAGCTTTCTTT. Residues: CASSLDRGTAEAFF.

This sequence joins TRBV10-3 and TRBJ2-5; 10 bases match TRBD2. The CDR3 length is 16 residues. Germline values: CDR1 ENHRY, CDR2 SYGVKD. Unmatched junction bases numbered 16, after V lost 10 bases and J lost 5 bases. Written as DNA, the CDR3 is TGTGCCACAGCGGGTAGCGGGGGGAGCTCCCGGGAGACCCAGTACTTC. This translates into CATAGSGGSSRETQYF.

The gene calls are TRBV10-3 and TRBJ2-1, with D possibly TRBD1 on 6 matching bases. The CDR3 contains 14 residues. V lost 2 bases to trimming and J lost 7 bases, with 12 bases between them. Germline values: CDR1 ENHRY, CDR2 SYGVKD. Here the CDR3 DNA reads TGTGCCATCAGTGAGCAGGGGTCGGGGAATGAGCAGTTCTTC. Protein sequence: CAISEQGSGNEQFF.

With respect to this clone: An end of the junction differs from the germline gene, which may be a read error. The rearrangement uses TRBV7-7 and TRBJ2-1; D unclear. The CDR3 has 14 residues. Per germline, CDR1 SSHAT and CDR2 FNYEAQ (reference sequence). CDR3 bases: TGTGCTAGCAGCTTAACCCGTAGTCACAATGAGCAGTTCTTC. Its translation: CASSLTRSHNEQFF. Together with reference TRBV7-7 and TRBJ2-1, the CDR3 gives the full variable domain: GAGVSQSPRYKVTKRGQDVTLRCDPISSHATLYWYQQALGQGPEFLTYFNYEAQPDKSGLPSDRFSAERPEGSISTLTIQRTEQRDSAMYRCASSLTRSHNEQFFGPGTRLTVL.

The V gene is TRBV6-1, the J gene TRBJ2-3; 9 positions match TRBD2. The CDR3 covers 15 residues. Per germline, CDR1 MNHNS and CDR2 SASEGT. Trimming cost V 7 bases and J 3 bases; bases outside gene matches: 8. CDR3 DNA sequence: TGTGCCAGCACCCATTCAGCGGGAGGTACAGATACGCAGTATTTT. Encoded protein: CASTHSAGGTDTQYF.

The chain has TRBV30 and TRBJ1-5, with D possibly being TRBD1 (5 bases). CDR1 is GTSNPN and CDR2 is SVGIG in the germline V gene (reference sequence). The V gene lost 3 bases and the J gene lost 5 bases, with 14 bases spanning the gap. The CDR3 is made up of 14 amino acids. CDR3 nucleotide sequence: TGTGCCTGGAGCGCCGGGGGGGTCGATCAGCCCCAGCATTTT. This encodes CAWSAGGVDQPQHF.

DNA of the CDR3: TGTGCCAGCCTCGGACTAGCGTACCCAGATACGCAGTATTTT. Amino acids: CASLGLAYPDTQYF. The chain joins TRBV2 to TRBJ2-3; 9 positions agree with TRBD2. Germline loops: CDR1 SNHLY, CDR2 FYNNEI. Germline trimming cut 8 bases from V and 4 bases from J; bases unmatched to any gene: 7. There are 14 residues in the CDR3.

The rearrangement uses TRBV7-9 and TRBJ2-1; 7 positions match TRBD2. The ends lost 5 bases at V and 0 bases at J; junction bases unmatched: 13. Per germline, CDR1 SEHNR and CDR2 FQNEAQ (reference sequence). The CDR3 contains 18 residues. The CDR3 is CASSQVHKRGNSYNEQFF. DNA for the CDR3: TGTGCCAGCAGCCAAGTACACAAGCGGGGTAACTCCTACAATGAGCAGTTCTTC.

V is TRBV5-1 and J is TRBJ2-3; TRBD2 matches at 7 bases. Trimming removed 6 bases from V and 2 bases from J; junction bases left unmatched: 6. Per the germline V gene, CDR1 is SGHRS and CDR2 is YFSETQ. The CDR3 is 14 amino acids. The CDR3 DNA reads TGCGCCAGCACCCAAAGCGGGGTCACAGATACGCAGTATTTT. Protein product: CASTQSGVTDTQYF.

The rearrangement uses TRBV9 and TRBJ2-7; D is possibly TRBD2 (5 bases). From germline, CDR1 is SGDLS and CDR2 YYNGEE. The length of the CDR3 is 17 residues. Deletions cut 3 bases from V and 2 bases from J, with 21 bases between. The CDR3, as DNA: TGTGCCAGCAGCGAAAAGTCCACTGGTCGGGAAGCCTACGAGCAGTACTTC. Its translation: CASSEKSTGREAYEQYF.

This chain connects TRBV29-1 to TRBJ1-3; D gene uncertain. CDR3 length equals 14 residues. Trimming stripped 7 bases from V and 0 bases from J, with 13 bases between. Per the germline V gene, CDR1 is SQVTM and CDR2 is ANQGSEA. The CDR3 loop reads CSASGVSSGNTIYF. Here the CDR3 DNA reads TGCAGCGCCTCCGGAGTATCCTCTGGAAACACCATATATTTT.

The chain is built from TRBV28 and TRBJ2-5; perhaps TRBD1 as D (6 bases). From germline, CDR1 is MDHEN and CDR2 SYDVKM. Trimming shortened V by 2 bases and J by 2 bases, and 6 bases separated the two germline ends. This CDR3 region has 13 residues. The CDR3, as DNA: TGTGCCAGCAGTTTAAGGGGGCAAGAGACCCAGTACTTC. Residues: CASSLRGQETQYF.

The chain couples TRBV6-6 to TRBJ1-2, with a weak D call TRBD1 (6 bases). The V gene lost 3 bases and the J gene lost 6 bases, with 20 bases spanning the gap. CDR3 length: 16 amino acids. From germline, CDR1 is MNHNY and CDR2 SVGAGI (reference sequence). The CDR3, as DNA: TGTGCCAGCAGTTATTTAGGACAGAGCCCAGGGGATGGCTACACCTTC. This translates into CASSYLGQSPGDGYTF.

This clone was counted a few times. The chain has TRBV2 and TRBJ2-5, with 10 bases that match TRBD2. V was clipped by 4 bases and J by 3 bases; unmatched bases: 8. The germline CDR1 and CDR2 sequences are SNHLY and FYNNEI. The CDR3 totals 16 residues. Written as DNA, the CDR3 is TGTGCCAGCAGTGTAGAAAGCGGGAGGGCTAAAGAGACCCAGTACTTC. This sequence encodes CASSVESGRAKETQYF.

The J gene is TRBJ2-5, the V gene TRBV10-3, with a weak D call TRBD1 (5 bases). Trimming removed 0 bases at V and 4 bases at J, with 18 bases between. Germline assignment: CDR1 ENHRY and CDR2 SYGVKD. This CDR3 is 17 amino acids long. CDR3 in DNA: TGTGCCATCAGTGAGTCATTCGAGGCAGGGCGCCCAGAGACCCAGTACTTC. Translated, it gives CAISESFEAGRPETQYF.

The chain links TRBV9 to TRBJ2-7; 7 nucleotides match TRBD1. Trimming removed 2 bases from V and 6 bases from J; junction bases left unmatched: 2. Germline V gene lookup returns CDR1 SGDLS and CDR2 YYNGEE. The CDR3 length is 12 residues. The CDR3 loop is CASSVTGTEQYF. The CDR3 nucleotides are TGTGCCAGCAGCGTGACAGGGACCGAGCAGTACTTC. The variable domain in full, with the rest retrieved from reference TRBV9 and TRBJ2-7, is DSGVTQTPKHLITATGQRVTLRCSPRSGDLSVYWYQQSLDQGLQFLIQYYNGEERAKGNILERFSAQQFPDLHSELNLSSLELGDSALYFCASSVTGTEQYFGPGTRLTVT.